This T cell receptor beta chain was found in a study of patients and donors after allogeneic stem cell transplantation. V dropped 3 bases and J dropped 4; count of bases not matched to a gene: 6. The CDR3 extends over 15 amino acids. MiXCR was run by TCRdb on the RT-PCR reads, yielding one entry per CDR3 protein. The table has about 960,000 distinct CDR3 sequences, over 15% seen once. This clonotype was recorded at least ten times. J is TRBJ2-3 and V is TRBV12-3 or TRBV12-4, with 8 positions matching TRBD2. This sequence was found in a human donor who was either an allogeneic HSCT recipient or a stem cell or donor lymphocyte infusion donor (not recorded which). It is not recorded whose cells these are; they may come from a transplant donor. Specimen: blood, either unsorted or a sorted T cell fraction (not recorded which). Written as DNA, the CDR3 is TGTGCCAGCAGTTTGTCAGCGGGGGTCCCAGATACGCAGTATTTT. As protein: CASSLSAGVPDTQYF.